The rows below give T cell receptor beta chains drawn from one sample of a study of shared clonotypes between healthy human individuals. Data came from immunoSEQ multiplex PCR; TCRdb stores just in-frame clones and leaves some out. The sample comprises roughly 550,000 clones, 95% of which are singletons, and less than 0.13% rests with the top ten. Sequences were obtained from naive CD8+ T cells sorted from blood. These receptors were obtained from a woman aged 25 to 39 in good health. CDR3s include the opening cysteine and the closing phenylalanine or tryptophan.

j_call: TRBJ2-2
v_call: TRBV12-2
cdr3_length: 16
cdr3_aa: CASRLAVAGNTGELFF

j_call: TRBJ1-2
v_call: TRBV27
cdr3_length: 18
cdr3_aa: CASSSARDRGPESYGYTF

j_call: TRBJ2-7
v_call: TRBV4-2
cdr3_length: 16
cdr3_aa: CASSQDGGGYSGEQYF

j_call: TRBJ2-7
v_call: TRBV5-1
cdr3_length: 12
cdr3_aa: CASGTTSYEQYF

j_call: TRBJ2-1
v_call: TRBV5-6
cdr3_length: 14
cdr3_aa: CASSFSSGLNEQFF

j_call: TRBJ2-1
v_call: TRBV28
cdr3_length: 17
cdr3_aa: CASSLVLAGGNPNEQFF

j_call: TRBJ1-1
v_call: TRBV9
cdr3_length: 14
cdr3_aa: CASSVGGVSTEAFF

j_call: TRBJ2-2
v_call: TRBV7-9
cdr3_length: 12
cdr3_aa: CASRRGAGELFF

j_call: TRBJ2-7
v_call: TRBV10-1
cdr3_length: 16
cdr3_aa: CASSEGRSRGSYEQYF

j_call: TRBJ2-1
v_call: TRBV7-6
cdr3_length: 13
cdr3_aa: CASSTGVADEQFF

j_call: TRBJ1-1
v_call: TRBV6-1
cdr3_length: 12
cdr3_aa: CASSEAPRGTFF

j_call: TRBJ2-7
v_call: TRBV5-6
cdr3_length: 15
cdr3_aa: CASSLSLAAAYEQYF

j_call: TRBJ2-7
v_call: TRBV27
cdr3_length: 14
cdr3_aa: CASSLGAGGSEQYF

j_call: TRBJ2-3
v_call: TRBV28
cdr3_length: 16
cdr3_aa: CASLDGGLAVTDTQYF

j_call: TRBJ1-5
v_call: TRBV27
cdr3_length: 13
cdr3_aa: CASSLDVFQPQHF

j_call: TRBJ1-2
v_call: TRBV5-6
cdr3_length: 13
cdr3_aa: CASSFNMGPGYTF

j_call: TRBJ2-5
v_call: TRBV5-8
cdr3_length: 12
cdr3_aa: CASSFTGREQYF

j_call: TRBJ2-7
v_call: TRBV5-1
cdr3_length: 15
cdr3_aa: CASSLAWDKPYEQYF

j_call: TRBJ2-7
v_call: TRBV4-1
cdr3_length: 14
cdr3_aa: CASSLDRGYYEQYF

j_call: TRBJ2-3
v_call: TRBV29-1
cdr3_length: 14
cdr3_aa: CSVETSALTDTQYF

j_call: TRBJ2-3
v_call: TRBV28
cdr3_length: 12
cdr3_aa: CASYRGTDTQYF

j_call: TRBJ2-1
v_call: TRBV28
cdr3_length: 17
cdr3_aa: CASSTYSRTLAYNEQFF

j_call: TRBJ2-5
v_call: TRBV5-8
cdr3_length: 16
cdr3_aa: CASSREDGGNQETQYF

j_call: TRBJ1-5
v_call: TRBV30
cdr3_length: 16
cdr3_aa: CAWSYIRDRGNQPQHF

j_call: TRBJ2-1
v_call: TRBV7-8
cdr3_length: 15
cdr3_aa: CASSSRQGRSNEQFF

j_call: TRBJ2-7
v_call: TRBV7-2
cdr3_length: 14
cdr3_aa: CASSDPEQGYEQYF

j_call: TRBJ2-7
v_call: TRBV5-1
cdr3_length: 16
cdr3_aa: CASSLDARGYSYEQYF

j_call: TRBJ2-7
v_call: TRBV11-2
cdr3_length: 16
cdr3_aa: CASSLTPETRAYEQYF

j_call: TRBJ1-1
v_call: TRBV27
cdr3_length: 14
cdr3_aa: CASSLQREDTEAFF

j_call: TRBJ2-7
v_call: TRBV10-2
cdr3_length: 13
cdr3_aa: CASLSARTYEQYF

j_call: TRBJ1-5
v_call: TRBV28
cdr3_length: 15
cdr3_aa: CASSPGQGRYQPQHF

j_call: TRBJ2-7
v_call: TRBV7-9
cdr3_length: 17
cdr3_aa: CASSLTDYRKSSYEQYF

j_call: TRBJ2-1
v_call: TRBV28
cdr3_length: 16
cdr3_aa: CASSSEREKDYNEQFF